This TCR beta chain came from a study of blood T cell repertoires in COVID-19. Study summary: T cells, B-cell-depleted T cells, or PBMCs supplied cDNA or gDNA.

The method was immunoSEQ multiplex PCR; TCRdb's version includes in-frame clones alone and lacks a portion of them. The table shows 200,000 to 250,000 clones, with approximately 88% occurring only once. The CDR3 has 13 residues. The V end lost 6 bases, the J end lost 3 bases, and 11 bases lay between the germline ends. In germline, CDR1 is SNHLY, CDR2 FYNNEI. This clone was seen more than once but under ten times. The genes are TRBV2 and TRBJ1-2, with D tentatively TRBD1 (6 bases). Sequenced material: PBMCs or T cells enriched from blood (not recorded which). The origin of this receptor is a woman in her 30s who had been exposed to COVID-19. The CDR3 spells CASSNRADYGYTF. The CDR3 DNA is TGTGCCAGCAGCAACAGGGCTGACTATGGCTACACCTTC.